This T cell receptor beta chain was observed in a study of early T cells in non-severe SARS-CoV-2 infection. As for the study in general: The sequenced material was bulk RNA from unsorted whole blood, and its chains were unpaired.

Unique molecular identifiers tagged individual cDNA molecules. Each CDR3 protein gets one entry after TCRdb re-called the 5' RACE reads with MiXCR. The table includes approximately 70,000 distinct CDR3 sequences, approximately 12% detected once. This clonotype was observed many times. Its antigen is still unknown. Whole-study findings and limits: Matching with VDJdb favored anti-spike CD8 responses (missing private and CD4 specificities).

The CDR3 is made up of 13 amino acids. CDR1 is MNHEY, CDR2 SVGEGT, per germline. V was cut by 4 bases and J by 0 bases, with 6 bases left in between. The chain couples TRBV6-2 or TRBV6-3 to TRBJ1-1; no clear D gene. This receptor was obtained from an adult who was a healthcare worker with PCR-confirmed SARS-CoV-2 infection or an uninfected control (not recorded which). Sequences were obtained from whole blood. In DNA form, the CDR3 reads TGTGCCAGCAGTTTTAGGGTGAACACTGAAGCTTTCTTT. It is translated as CASSFRVNTEAFF.